Listed below are T cell receptor beta chains from one sample, sequenced in a study of blood T cell repertoires in COVID-19. This table comes from immunoSEQ multiplex PCR, and its TCRdb copy is limited to in-frame clones, with some not included. In the table there are fewer than 450,000 clones, around nine tenths of which are singletons. The sequencing input was peripheral blood. All receptors derive from a woman aged 18-29 years who had recovered from COVID-19. Each CDR3 is given without its conserved first and last residue. The order of the fields is V gene, D gene, J gene, CDR3 protein. A D gene is named only where the DNA matches it firmly.

TRBV19	TRBD1	TRBJ1-5	ASSRRQGGHQPQH
TRBV7-2	.	TRBJ1-6	ASSLDGGRRSPLH
TRBV9	.	TRBJ1-1	ASSVDVGRGTGTEAF
TRBV4-3	TRBD2	TRBJ2-5	ASSQGVGGQETQY
TRBV6-5	.	TRBJ2-3	ASSLTGTDTQY
TRBV3-1/TRBV3-2	TRBD2	TRBJ2-2	ASSRRGLAVNTGELF
TRBV6-6	.	TRBJ2-5	ASSSYQETQY
TRBV7-6	TRBD2	TRBJ2-1	ASSKRLAEPYNEQF
TRBV2	.	TRBJ2-5	ASSGWPPLTQY
TRBV5-1	TRBD2	TRBJ2-3	ASSGRPLAASTDTQY
TRBV25-1	.	TRBJ1-2	ASSRAGDYGYT
TRBV6-6	TRBD2	TRBJ2-3	ASTGLGPTDTQY
TRBV5-1	.	TRBJ2-5	ASHLVEETQY
TRBV12-5	TRBD2	TRBJ2-3	ASGSPSREGDTQY
TRBV24-1	.	TRBJ2-1	ATSGIRGKYNEQF
TRBV4-1	.	TRBJ1-4	ASSQFPTGERGEKLF
TRBV7-9	.	TRBJ1-2	ASSSLALEPAGNYGYT
TRBV6-5	.	TRBJ1-2	ASSRQPLYGYT
TRBV7-9	.	TRBJ2-1	ASSLGLYNEQF
TRBV10-2	.	TRBJ2-3	ASSERTPPQLISDTQY
TRBV3-1/TRBV3-2	.	TRBJ1-5	ASSQDVFGPQH
TRBV7-8	.	TRBJ2-1	ASSVRVVTYNEQF
TRBV9	TRBD1	TRBJ1-3	ASSVATGVAENAGNTIY
TRBV27	TRBD1	TRBJ1-1	ASKTGVRTEAF
TRBV19	TRBD2	TRBJ2-3	ATAGVETQY
TRBV12-3/TRBV12-4	TRBD1	TRBJ1-2	ASRAGGEVGYT
TRBV6-5	TRBD2	TRBJ2-1	ASRRLAVTNEQF
TRBV30	.	TRBJ1-5	AWSVLYQPQH
TRBV10-2	.	TRBJ2-2	ASMGRAFTGELF
TRBV5-5	.	TRBJ1-2	ASSLGARVHYGYT
TRBV6-2/TRBV6-3	.	TRBJ2-1	ASSYGGSYNEQF
TRBV10-1	TRBD2	TRBJ2-1	ASSGVLSGSYNEQF
TRBV7-9	TRBD1	TRBJ1-2	ASSQTIRDRVNGYT
TRBV7-2	TRBD1	TRBJ1-6	ASSLVGRQGRPLH
TRBV7-2	TRBD1	TRBJ2-1	ASSRDRGGLYNEQF
TRBV30	TRBD1	TRBJ2-3	ACGAAGGGTDTQY
TRBV6-6	TRBD1	TRBJ1-4	ASSRSSTGIVF
TRBV5-1	TRBD1	TRBJ2-1	ASSVQGNEQF
TRBV6-4	.	TRBJ2-3	ASSDEAFADTQY
TRBV29-1	.	TRBJ2-2	SARDGLSNTGELF
TRBV27	TRBD1	TRBJ1-4	ASSLDRGEKLF
TRBV30	TRBD1	TRBJ1-5	AWSVQGAQQPQH
TRBV18	.	TRBJ1-1	ASSQGVENTEAF
TRBV6-1	TRBD1	TRBJ2-1	ASSEGTGGYNEQF
TRBV6-2/TRBV6-3	TRBD2	TRBJ2-3	ASSYPTPGTIIDTDTQY
TRBV7-8	.	TRBJ2-5	ASSARDIEETQY
TRBV19	TRBD1	TRBJ1-2	ASSIVATGRGYT
TRBV6-5	TRBD2	TRBJ2-1	ASSHLGLAGNEQF